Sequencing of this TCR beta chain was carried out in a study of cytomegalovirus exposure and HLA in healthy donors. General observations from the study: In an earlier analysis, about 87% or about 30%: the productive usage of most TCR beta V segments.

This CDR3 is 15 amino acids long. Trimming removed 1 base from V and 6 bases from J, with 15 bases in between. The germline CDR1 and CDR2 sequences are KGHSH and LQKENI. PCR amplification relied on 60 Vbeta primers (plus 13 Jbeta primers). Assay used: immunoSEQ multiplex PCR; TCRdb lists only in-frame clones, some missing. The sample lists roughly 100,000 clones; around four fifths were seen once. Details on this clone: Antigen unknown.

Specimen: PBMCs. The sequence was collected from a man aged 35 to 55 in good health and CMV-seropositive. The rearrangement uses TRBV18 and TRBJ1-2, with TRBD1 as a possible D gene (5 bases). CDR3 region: CASSPLSQDPHGYTF. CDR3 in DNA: TGTGCCAGCTCACCACTGTCACAGGACCCCCATGGCTACACCTTC.